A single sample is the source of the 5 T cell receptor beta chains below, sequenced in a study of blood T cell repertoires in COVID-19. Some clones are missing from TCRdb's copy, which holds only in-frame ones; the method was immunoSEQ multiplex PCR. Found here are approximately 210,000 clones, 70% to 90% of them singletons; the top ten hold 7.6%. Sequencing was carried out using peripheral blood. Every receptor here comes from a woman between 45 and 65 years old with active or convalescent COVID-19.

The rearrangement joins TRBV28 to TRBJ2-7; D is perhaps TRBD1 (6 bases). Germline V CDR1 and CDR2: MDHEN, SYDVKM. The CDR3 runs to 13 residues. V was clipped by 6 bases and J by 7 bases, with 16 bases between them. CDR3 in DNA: TGTGCCAGCAGGTTCCCGGGACACGGGGAGCAGTACGTC. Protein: CASRFPGHGEQYV.

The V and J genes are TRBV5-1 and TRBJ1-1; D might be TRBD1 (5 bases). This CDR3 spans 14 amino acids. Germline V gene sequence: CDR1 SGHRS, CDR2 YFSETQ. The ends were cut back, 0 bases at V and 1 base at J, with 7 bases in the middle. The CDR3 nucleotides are TGCGCCAGCAGCTTGGGGGGCTCGAACACTGAAGCTTTCTTT. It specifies CASSLGGSNTEAFF.

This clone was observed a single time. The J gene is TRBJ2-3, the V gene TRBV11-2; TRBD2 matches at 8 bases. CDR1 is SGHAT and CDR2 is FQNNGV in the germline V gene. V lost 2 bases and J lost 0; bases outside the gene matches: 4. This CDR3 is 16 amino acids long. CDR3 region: CASSLTSGYSTDTQYF. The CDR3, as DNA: TGTGCCAGCAGCTTAACTAGCGGCTATAGCACAGATACGCAGTATTTT. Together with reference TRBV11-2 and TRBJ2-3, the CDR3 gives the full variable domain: EAGVAQSPRYKIIEKRQSVAFWCNPISGHATLYWYQQILGQGPKLLIQFQNNGVVDDSQLPKDRFSAERLKGVDSTLKIQPAKLEDSAVYLCASSLTSGYSTDTQYFGPGTRLTVL.

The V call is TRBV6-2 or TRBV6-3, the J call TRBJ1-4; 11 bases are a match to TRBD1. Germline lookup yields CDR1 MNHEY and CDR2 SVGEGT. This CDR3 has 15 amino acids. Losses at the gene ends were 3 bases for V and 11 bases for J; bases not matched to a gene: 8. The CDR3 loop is CASSYPVGQGAKLFF. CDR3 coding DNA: TGTGCCAGCAGTTATCCCGTAGGACAGGGGGCGAAACTGTTTTTT.

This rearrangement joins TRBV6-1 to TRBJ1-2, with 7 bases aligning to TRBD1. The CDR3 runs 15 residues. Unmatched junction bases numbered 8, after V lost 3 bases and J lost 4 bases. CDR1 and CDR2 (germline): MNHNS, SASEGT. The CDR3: CASSDIQGSGYGYTF. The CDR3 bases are TGTGCCAGCAGTGATATACAGGGGAGCGGCTATGGCTACACCTTC.